The clone carrying this TCR beta chain came up a few times. What it recognizes is unknown. The sample originates from a study of T-cell reconstitution after alpha-beta-depleted transplantation in children. Unique molecular identifiers were used in preparing the TCRbeta library. TCRdb ran MiXCR on the PCR reads and lists one entry per CDR3 protein. Counted here are 450,000 to 550,000 distinct CDR3 sequences, 11% occurring once; the ten biggest clones make up about 15%. Study-wide results and caveats: Reportedly, alpha-beta T cells present about two months post-transplant originated from several hundred expanded clones of graft origin. In some patients, recipient T cells and intrathymic progenitors surviving conditioning explained high day-60 diversity.

There are 13 residues in the CDR3. Germline V gives CDR1 KGHDR, CDR2 SFDVKD. V lost 8 bases and J 1 base, leaving 10 bases between the germline ends. This specimen was PBMCs, mostly from graft donor cells, taken 180 days after TCRalphabeta/CD19-depleted stem cell transplant. The J gene is TRBJ1-1, the V gene TRBV24-1; D gene unclear. The receptor comes from a female patient between 2 and 15 years old who had a stem cell transplant for aplastic anemia, so the T cells may come from the graft donor. The CDR3 spells CATIPTGNTEAFF. Here the CDR3 DNA reads TGTGCCACCATTCCCACCGGGAACACTGAAGCTTTCTTT.